This T cell receptor (beta chain) is from a study of T cells in localized non-small cell lung cancer. This CDR3 is 13 amino acids long. Per the germline V gene, CDR1 is SGHVS and CDR2 is FQNEAQ. Deletions cut 1 base from V and 7 bases from J, with 8 bases between. This clone occurred a few times. Assay: immunoSEQ multiplex PCR; the TCRdb copy retains only in-frame clones and omits some. Of tens of thousands of clones listed, almost 85% are singletons. The chain carries TRBV7-8 and TRBJ2-1; D is unresolved. This specimen was peripheral blood, taken before any cancer treatment. The TCR originated in a male donor aged 60 or over with stage III squamous cell lung carcinoma. The CDR3 nucleotides read TGTGCCAGCAGCTTAGGGTCGCGGAATGAGCAGTTCTTC. It encodes CASSLGSRNEQFF.